The present entry profiles one T cell receptor (beta chain) with its context. These data belong to a study of blood T cell repertoires in COVID-19. Study background: Whether acute or convalescent, the COVID-19 samples came from the United States, Italy and Spain.

V gave up 6 bases and J gave up 8 bases, with 10 bases separating them. The CDR3 is 10 residues long. Germline CDR1 DFQATT, CDR2 SNEGSKA (reference sequence). Authors' data handling: The authors estimated nucleated cell counts from reference gene primer amplification. Assay: immunoSEQ multiplex PCR; the TCRdb copy retains only in-frame clones and omits some. The DNA was the basis for D and trimming; V, J and clone size are from that table. The sample gives approximately 13,000 clones, about 73% of which show up once; 20% to 25% is in the top ten. Sample: peripheral blood. This clonotype was obtained from a boy aged 2 to 9 with active or convalescent COVID-19. The genes are TRBV20-1 and TRBJ1-2, with a possible D match to TRBD1 (6 bases). This CDR3 is CSARQEGYTF. CDR3 nucleotide sequence: TGCAGTGCCAGACAGGAAGGCTACACCTTC.